Below are 7 T cell receptor beta chains sequenced from a single sample in a study of response to subunit inactivated influenza vaccine. Via MiXCR, TCRdb re-called the RT-PCR reads, giving one row per CDR3 protein. The sample contains about 480,000 distinct CDR3 sequences, 10% to 15% of which appear only once. Sequencing was performed on PBMCs from blood, taken more than 35 days after vaccination. These receptors came from a man aged 50 or older who received an inactivated influenza vaccine.

J is TRBJ2-2 and V is TRBV2, with D possibly being TRBD1 (7 bases). Trimming left V 7 bases short and J 3 bases short, with 15 bases between. In germline, CDR1 is SNHLY, CDR2 FYNNEI. The CDR3 extends over 15 amino acids. Written as DNA, the CDR3 is TGTGCCAGCAAAGGGGCAGGGGGGTACACCGGGGAGCTGTTTTTT. The encoded protein is CASKGAGGYTGELFF.

V gene TRBV7-8 combines with J gene TRBJ1-1; the D is unclear. CDR3 length: 15 residues. Trimming removed 2 bases from V and 6 bases from J, with 16 bases in between. CDR1 is SGHVS, CDR2 FQNEAQ, per germline. Written as DNA, the CDR3 is TGTGCCAGCAGCTTAATCGGTTTGGGCGTCTCTGAAGCTTTCTTT. Translating it yields CASSLIGLGVSEAFF.

In its sample, this clonotype was seen a few times. The chain is built from TRBV4-3 and TRBJ2-2; 9 nucleotides agree with TRBD2. CDR3 length: 17 amino acids. V dropped 0 bases and J dropped 2; count of bases not matched to a gene: 4. Germline lookup yields CDR1 LGHNA and CDR2 YSLEER. CDR3 in DNA: TGCGCCAGCAGCCAAGAAGGACTAGCGCCAAACACCGGGGAGCTGTTTTTT. Protein sequence: CASSQEGLAPNTGELFF.

Ten or more counts support this clonotype. The V call is TRBV7-9, the J call TRBJ2-7, with TRBD2 identical over 9 bases. The junction had 5 bases not matched to a gene; V was cut back by 4 bases and J by 4 bases. This CDR3 comprises 14 residues. CDR1 and CDR2 from the germline V gene are SEHNR and FQNEAQ (reference sequence). DNA of the CDR3: TGTGCCAGCAGCTCTGGACTAGCGACTTACGAGCAGTACTTC. Encoded protein: CASSSGLATYEQYF.

This clonotype came up many times. The rearrangement uses TRBV12-3 or TRBV12-4 and TRBJ2-3; possible D gene TRBD2, 6 bases. The CDR3 has 13 residues. V dropped 4 bases and J dropped 1 base, with 6 bases sitting between them. The CDR3 reads CASSWRGTDTQYF. In DNA form, the CDR3 reads TGTGCCAGCAGTTGGAGGGGCACAGATACGCAGTATTTT.

J is TRBJ1-1 and V is TRBV5-1; the match to TRBD1 covers 7 bases. With V trimmed by 4 bases and J by 3 bases, 9 bases remained unmatched. Germline V lookup: CDR1 SGHRS, CDR2 YFSETQ. This CDR3 contains 15 residues. The CDR3 protein is CASSKTGTEDTEAFF. CDR3 DNA: TGCGCCAGCAGCAAAACCGGGACAGAAGACACTGAAGCTTTCTTT.

A few counts support this clonotype. The CDR3 nucleotides are TGTGCCATCAGTGAGTCCAGGTCCGGGGAGCTGTTTTTT. This sequence encodes CAISESRSGELFF. V gene TRBV10-3 combines with J gene TRBJ2-2; D not certain. Germline CDR1 and CDR2: ENHRY and SYGVKD. CDR3 size: 13 residues. Trimming removed 0 bases at V and 6 bases at J, with 5 bases between.